This passage covers 17 T cell receptor beta chains from one sample sequenced in a study of blood T cell repertoires in COVID-19. Data came from immunoSEQ multiplex PCR; TCRdb stores just in-frame clones and leaves some out. The profile shows about 170,000 clones, 84% of them singletons. Material: peripheral blood. The receptor set was obtained from a woman aged 80 or older with COVID-19, enrolled during active disease.

The chain combines TRBV7-3 with TRBJ1-1; TRBD1 aligns across 9 bases. This CDR3 has 16 amino acids. The germline V gene has CDR1 SGHTA and CDR2 FQGTGA. The junction had 6 bases not matched to a gene; V was cut back by 3 bases and J by 1 base. The CDR3 sequence is CASSLTGGVENTEAFF. The CDR3 DNA reads TGTGCCAGCAGCTTGACAGGGGGTGTAGAGAACACTGAAGCTTTCTTT.

The chain carries TRBV7-3 and TRBJ2-1; 10 positions agree with TRBD2. CDR1 is SGHTA, CDR2 FQGTGA, per germline. The V and J ends lost 4 bases and 7 bases, in that order; junction bases with no gene match: 7. CDR3 length equals 15 residues. CDR3 in amino acids: CASSSGSGGRNEQFF. The DNA of the CDR3 is TGTGCCAGCAGCTCAGGTAGCGGGGGGAGAAATGAGCAGTTCTTC.

This chain joins TRBV28 and TRBJ1-5, with a weak D call TRBD1 (5 bases). This CDR3 spans 12 amino acids. Germline V gives CDR1 MDHEN, CDR2 SYDVKM. Trimming took off 9 bases at V and 5 bases at J, with 11 bases between the two ends. CDR3 residues: CASKQEHQPQHF. The CDR3 DNA reads TGTGCCAGTAAACAGGAGCATCAGCCCCAGCATTTT.

The rearrangement links TRBV29-1 to TRBJ1-1; D not certain. Trimming shortened V by 1 base and J by 4 bases, and 13 bases separated the two germline ends. Germline assignment: CDR1 SQVTM and CDR2 ANQGSEA. The CDR3 totals 14 residues. The CDR3 sequence is CSVEGGRGSTEAFF. The CDR3 DNA is TGCAGCGTTGAAGGTGGACGGGGAAGCACTGAAGCTTTCTTT.

V gene TRBV11-1 combines with J gene TRBJ1-1, with D uncertain. The V gene lost 2 bases and the J gene lost 1 base, with 8 bases spanning the gap. The germline V gene encodes CDR1 SGHAT and CDR2 FQDESV (reference sequence). CDR3 length: 14 residues. CDR3 region: CASSLMKQNTEAFF. The CDR3 DNA sequence: TGTGCCAGCAGCTTAATGAAACAGAACACTGAAGCTTTCTTT. The whole variable domain, remainder taken from reference TRBV11-1 and TRBJ1-1, is EAEVAQSPRYKITEKSQAVAFWCDPISGHATLYWYRQILGQGPELLVQFQDESVVDDSQLPKDRFSAERLKGVDSTLKIQPAELGDSAMYLCASSLMKQNTEAFFGQGTRLTVV.

This chain links TRBV9 with TRBJ2-3; TRBD1 aligns across 9 bases. Trimming took 3 bases from V and 6 from J; bases not matched to a gene: 5. In germline, CDR1 is SGDLS, CDR2 YYNGEE. The CDR3 length is 14 residues. The CDR3 DNA is TGTGCCAGCAGCGCCATTACAGGGGGCGATACGCAGTATTTT. This gives the protein CASSAITGGDTQYF.

This clone was counted once. The chain is built from TRBV7-6 and TRBJ2-1, with 9 positions matching TRBD2. The J segment lost 0 bases and the V segment lost 5 bases, leaving 17 bases of the junction unmatched. The germline V gene encodes CDR1 SGHVS and CDR2 FNYEAQ. This CDR3 contains 20 residues. In DNA form, the CDR3 reads TGTGCCAGCAGCCTAAGGGGCGCGACTAGCGGAATACTCTCCTACAATGAGCAGTTCTTC. It encodes CASSLRGATSGILSYNEQFF.

This chain joins TRBV19 and TRBJ1-3, with 9 bases matching TRBD1. The trim removed 5 bases at V and 4 bases at J, leaving 6 bases unmatched. This CDR3 has 15 amino acids. Germline V gene data show CDR1 as LNHDA and CDR2 as SQIVND (reference sequence). CDR3 loop: CASSDTGGEGNTIYF. The CDR3 DNA is TGTGCCAGTAGTGACACAGGGGGCGAAGGAAACACCATATATTTT.

DNA for the CDR3: TGCGCCAGCAGCCAAGTTCCGGGACAGGGACGTAAACCTTTCTCCTACGAGCAGTACTTC. Translating gives CASSQVPGQGRKPFSYEQYF. This rearrangement joins TRBV4-1 to TRBJ2-7; 9 nucleotides agree with TRBD1. From germline, CDR1 is MGHRA and CDR2 YSYEKL. The CDR3 extends over 20 amino acids. Losses at the gene ends were 1 base for V and 0 bases for J; bases not matched to a gene: 16.

This chain joins TRBV6-5 and TRBJ1-1; TRBD1 is a possible D gene (6 bases). This CDR3 has 12 amino acids. V shed 5 bases and J shed 11 bases, with 15 bases lying between them. Germline lookup yields CDR1 MNHEY and CDR2 SVGAGI. The CDR3 here is CASSQGITEAFF. The CDR3 DNA sequence: TGTGCCAGCAGTCAGGGGATTACCGAGGCTTTCTTT.

This chain links TRBV18 with TRBJ2-5; D is undetermined. CDR1 and CDR2 (germline): KGHSH, LQKENI. The CDR3 consists of 12 residues. The V end was cut by 6 bases, the J end by 4 bases, with 9 bases between. The CDR3 region has the DNA TGTGCCAGCTCTCAGTATCGAGAGACCCAGTACTTC. Residues: CASSQYRETQYF.

This chain uses TRBV3-1 (or the pseudogene TRBV3-2) with TRBJ1-5; no clear D. Germline-derived CDR1 and CDR2 are LGHDT and YNNKEL (reference sequence). Trimming stripped 4 bases from V and 1 base from J, with 17 bases between. The CDR3 loop spans 17 amino acids. As DNA, the CDR3 is TGTGCCAGCAGCCTACGGGAAGGGAGGGCCAGCAATCAGCCCCAGCATTTT. Translating gives CASSLREGRASNQPQHF.

This chain joins TRBV2 and TRBJ2-1; 11 bases agree with TRBD2. The CDR3 is 17 residues long. Germline CDR1 is SNHLY and CDR2 is FYNNEI. The trim removed 7 bases at V and 2 bases at J, leaving 10 bases unmatched. CDR3 bases: TGTGCCAGCACCGACTGGCTAGCGGGAGGTACCTACAATGAGCAGTTCTTC. As protein: CASTDWLAGGTYNEQFF.

The V call is TRBV18, the J call TRBJ1-1; weak D call: TRBD1 (5 bases). From germline, CDR1 is KGHSH and CDR2 LQKENI. There are 15 residues in the CDR3. V was pared by 4 bases and J by 7 bases, with 19 bases between. CDR3 sequence reads: CASSLQPGGNDEAFF. CDR3 DNA: TGTGCCAGCTCACTACAGCCCGGGGGGAACGATGAAGCTTTCTTT.

V usage is TRBV9 and J usage is TRBJ2-3; 10 bases agree with TRBD1. The CDR3 has 15 residues. CDR1 SGDLS and CDR2 YYNGEE come from the germline V gene. The trim removed 5 bases at V and 7 bases at J, leaving 10 bases unmatched. CDR3 region: CASSRGDRGHNTQYF. CDR3 DNA: TGTGCCAGCAGTAGGGGAGACAGGGGGCATAATACGCAGTATTTT.

The rearrangement joins TRBV24-1 to TRBJ2-2; D may be TRBD2 (6 bases). This CDR3 has 13 residues. Per germline, CDR1 KGHDR and CDR2 SFDVKD. Trimming took off 9 bases at V and 0 bases at J, with 7 bases between the two ends. CDR3 sequence (DNA): TGTGCCACCTCGGGGGCGAACACCGGGGAGCTGTTTTTT. This gives the protein CATSGANTGELFF.

This chain connects TRBV23-1 to TRBJ1-1, with D hard to call. TRBV23-1 is an ORF, with its function uncertain. The V gene lost 1 base and the J gene lost 1 base, with 22 bases spanning the gap. The CDR3 consists of 19 residues. CDR3 in DNA: TGCGCCAGCAGTCAATGTGGGGAGGCTTGTGTCATGAAGAACACTGAAGCTTTCTTT. Protein sequence: CASSQCGEACVMKNTEAFF.